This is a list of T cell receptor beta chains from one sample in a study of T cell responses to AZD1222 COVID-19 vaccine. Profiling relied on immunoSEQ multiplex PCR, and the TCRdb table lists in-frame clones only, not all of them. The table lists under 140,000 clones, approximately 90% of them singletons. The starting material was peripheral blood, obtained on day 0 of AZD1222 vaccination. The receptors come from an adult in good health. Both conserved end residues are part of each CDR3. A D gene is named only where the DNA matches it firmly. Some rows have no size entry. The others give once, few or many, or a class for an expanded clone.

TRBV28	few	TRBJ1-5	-	CASSLGRVSQPQHF	TGTGCCAGCAGTTTGGGGAGGGTGTCTCAGCCCCAGCATTTT
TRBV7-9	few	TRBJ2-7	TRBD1	CASSFPGQGAFHEQYF	TGTGCCAGCAGTTTTCCGGGACAGGGGGCTTTCCACGAGCAGTACTTC
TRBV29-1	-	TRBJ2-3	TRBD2	CSVAMGGSTDTQYF	TGCAGCGTTGCGATGGGAGGGTCCACAGATACGCAGTATTTT
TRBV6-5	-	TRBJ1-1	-	CASRTGDTEAFF	TGTGCCAGCAGGACCGGGGACACTGAAGCTTTCTTT
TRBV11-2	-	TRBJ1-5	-	CASSLDFVQPQHF	TGTGCCAGCAGCTTAGACTTCGTTCAGCCCCAGCATTTT
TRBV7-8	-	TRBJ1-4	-	CASSPRMSKLFF	TGTGCCAGCAGCCCCCGGATGTCAAAACTGTTTTTT
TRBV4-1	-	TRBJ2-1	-	CASSQDSGRGAPPDEQFF	TGCGCCAGCAGCCAAGATTCTGGCCGGGGGGCACCTCCAGATGAGCAGTTCTTC
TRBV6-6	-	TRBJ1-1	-	CASSEILTGRNTEAFF	TGTGCCAGCAGCGAGATCTTGACGGGTCGGAACACTGAAGCTTTCTTT
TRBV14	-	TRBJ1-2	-	CASSQDPSRPSGYTF	TGTGCCAGCAGCCAAGATCCCAGTCGTCCTAGTGGCTACACCTTC
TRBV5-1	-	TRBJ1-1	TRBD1	CASSTGTAMNTEAFF	TGCGCCAGCAGCACCGGGACAGCTATGAACACTGAAGCTTTCTTT
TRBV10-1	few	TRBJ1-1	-	CASSKRQEVNTEAFF	TGCGCCAGCAGCAAAAGACAGGAGGTGAACACTGAAGCTTTCTTT
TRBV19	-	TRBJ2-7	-	CASSRFSYGYEQYF	TGTGCCAGTAGTCGGTTTAGCTACGGGTACGAGCAGTACTTC
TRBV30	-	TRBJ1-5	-	CACTGTGSQPQHF	TGTGCCTGCACTGGCACCGGTAGTCAGCCCCAGCATTTT
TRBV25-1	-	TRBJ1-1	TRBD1	CASSGDRGHTEAFF	TGTGCCAGCAGTGGCGACAGGGGGCATACTGAAGCTTTCTTT
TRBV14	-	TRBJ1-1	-	CASSPPGPYGVNTEAFF	TGTGCCAGCAGCCCGCCGGGACCCTACGGGGTGAACACTGAAGCTTTCTTT